The 19 T cell receptor beta chains below all came from one sample that was sequenced in a study of blood T cell repertoires in COVID-19. The protocol was immunoSEQ multiplex PCR, while the TCRdb copy is restricted to in-frame clones and leaves out a portion. Counted here are approximately 250,000 clones, 85% to 95% occurring once; the ten biggest clones make up 2.5% to 3%. The sequencing input was PBMCs or T cells enriched from blood (not recorded which). These receptors all come from a man in his forties or fifties who had been exposed to COVID-19.

This sequence joins TRBV11-1 and TRBJ2-1; 8 bases are shared with TRBD2. Germline-derived CDR1 and CDR2 are SGHAT and FQDESV (reference sequence). The junction had 5 bases not matched to a gene; V was cut back by 5 bases and J by 2 bases. The CDR3 sequence is 15 residues long. This CDR3 is CASSRTSGPYNEQFF. The CDR3 DNA follows: TGTGCCAGCAGCCGTACTAGCGGCCCCTACAATGAGCAGTTCTTC.

This clone showed up just once. The V and J genes are TRBV30 and TRBJ2-3; perhaps TRBD2 as D (5 bases). The CDR3 runs to 13 residues. Germline V CDR1 and CDR2: GTSNPN, SVGIG (reference sequence). V gave up 0 bases and J gave up 5 bases, with 9 bases separating them. CDR3 nucleotides: TGTGCCTGGAGTGTTGGCGGGCGAGATACGCAGTATTTT. Its protein is CAWSVGGRDTQYF.

V and J are TRBV3-1 (or the pseudogene TRBV3-2) and TRBJ2-6, with D perhaps matching TRBD2 (6 bases). Germline loops: CDR1 LGHDT, CDR2 YNNKEL (reference sequence). The CDR3 contains 14 residues. With 4 bases removed from V and 2 bases from J, the gap between germline ends came to 6 bases. Here the CDR3 DNA reads TGTGCCAGCAGCCCGGGAGCTGGGGCCAACGTCCTGACTTTC. Its translation is CASSPGAGANVLTF.

This clone was detected only once. The genes are TRBV9 and TRBJ1-5; 7 positions match TRBD1. J gave up 2 bases and V 0 bases, and 2 bases lay outside the gene matches. The CDR3 extends over 15 amino acids. From germline, CDR1 is SGDLS and CDR2 YYNGEE. This CDR3 reads CASSVGGTGNQPQHF. The CDR3 coding sequence is TGTGCCAGCAGCGTAGGGGGGACAGGCAATCAGCCCCAGCATTTT.

This clone was recorded a few times. The V call is TRBV7-3, the J call TRBJ2-5; TRBD2 aligns across 12 bases. V lost 4 bases and J lost 4; bases outside the gene matches: 1. This CDR3 is built from 14 residues. Looked up from germline, CDR1 is SGHTA and CDR2 is FQGTGA. The CDR3 is CASSSGLAGETQYF. In nucleotides, the CDR3 is TGTGCCAGCAGCTCGGGACTAGCGGGAGAGACCCAGTACTTC.

The rearrangement joins TRBV5-1 to TRBJ1-1; D unresolved. Germline V gene data show CDR1 as SGHRS and CDR2 as YFSETQ. V lost 5 bases, J lost 0 bases, and 5 bases lay in between. The CDR3 covers 12 residues. Here the CDR3 reads CASRLMNTEAFF. Written as DNA, the CDR3 is TGCGCCAGCAGGCTAATGAACACTGAAGCTTTCTTT. The entire variable domain, with the rest obtained from reference TRBV5-1 and TRBJ1-1, is as follows: KAGVTQTPRYLIKTRGQQVTLSCSPISGHRSVSWYQQTPGQGLQFLFEYFSETQRNKGNFPGRFSGRQFSNSRSEMNVSTLELGDSALYLCASRLMNTEAFFGQGTRLTVV.

The table lists this clone with a count of one. V is TRBV6-1 and J is TRBJ1-1; D remains ambiguous. Trimming pared 1 base from V and 1 base from J, leaving 10 bases between. Germline CDR1 and CDR2: MNHNS and SASEGT. The CDR3 is 15 amino acids. The CDR3 spells CASSEDPVANTEAFF. The CDR3 nucleotides are TGTGCCAGCAGTGAAGACCCGGTTGCGAACACTGAAGCTTTCTTT.

This chain links TRBV9 with TRBJ1-4; 7 nucleotides match TRBD1. After removal of 0 bases from V and 3 bases from J, the junction contained 8 bases not matched to a gene. There are 17 residues in the CDR3. The germline V gene encodes CDR1 SGDLS and CDR2 YYNGEE. The CDR3 region is CASSVERGGGSNEKLFF. The DNA of the CDR3 is TGTGCCAGCAGCGTAGAACGCGGAGGGGGCTCTAATGAAAAACTGTTTTTT.

The chain uses TRBV6-1 and TRBJ1-1; 9 positions match TRBD1. Germline CDR1 is MNHNS and CDR2 is SASEGT. The ends lost 0 bases at V and 7 bases at J; junction bases unmatched: 3. The CDR3 consists of 14 residues. The CDR3 is CASSEATGGGEAFF. The CDR3 nucleotides read TGTGCCAGCAGTGAAGCCACAGGGGGCGGTGAAGCTTTCTTT.

The V gene is TRBV5-1, the J gene TRBJ2-5; 9 bases agree with TRBD2. There are 17 residues in the CDR3. V lost 1 base and J lost 4; bases outside the gene matches: 11. The germline CDR1 and CDR2 sequences are SGHRS and YFSETQ. The CDR3 reads CASSLQAGGPRLETQYF. CDR3 sequence (DNA): TGCGCCAGCAGCTTGCAGGCGGGAGGGCCGAGGTTAGAGACCCAGTACTTC.

This sequence joins TRBV6-4 and TRBJ2-1; 7 bases match TRBD2. Looked up from germline, CDR1 is MRHNA and CDR2 is SNTAGT. The CDR3 spans 14 residues. The trim removed 2 bases at V and 5 bases at J, leaving 3 bases unmatched. Here the CDR3 reads CASSDHGGNNEQFF. The CDR3 nucleotides are TGTGCCAGCAGTGACCACGGGGGGAACAATGAGCAGTTCTTC.

J is TRBJ2-7 and V is TRBV27; 9 nucleotides agree with TRBD1. CDR3 size: 15 residues. V trimming: 0 bases; J trimming: 3 bases; junction bases outside the gene matches: 3. The germline gives CDR1 MNHEY, CDR2 SMNVEV (reference sequence). CDR3 in amino acids: CASSLSLGQGYEQYF. The CDR3 nucleotides are TGTGCCAGCAGTTTATCGTTGGGACAGGGCTACGAGCAGTACTTC.

The gene calls are TRBV11-2 and TRBJ2-3; 7 positions agree with TRBD2. This CDR3 spans 14 amino acids. The trim removed 7 bases at V and 3 bases at J, leaving 7 bases unmatched. CDR1 is SGHAT, CDR2 FQNNGV, per germline. The CDR3 sequence is CASKLAAGTDTQYF. DNA for the CDR3: TGTGCCAGCAAGCTAGCGGCGGGGACAGATACGCAGTATTTT.

The chain uses TRBV7-6 and TRBJ2-5; perhaps TRBD1 as D (5 bases). Germline CDR1 is SGHVS and CDR2 is FNYEAQ. This CDR3 is built from 14 residues. The V gene lost 5 bases and the J gene lost 1 base, with 11 bases spanning the gap. The CDR3 reads CASSLQGRQETQYF. CDR3 sequence (DNA): TGTGCCAGCAGCCTTCAGGGTCGCCAAGAGACCCAGTACTTC.

This sequence joins TRBV19 and TRBJ1-5, with TRBD1 matching over 8 bases. The CDR3 totals 13 residues. In germline, CDR1 is LNHDA, CDR2 SQIVND (reference sequence). The V segment lost 10 bases and the J segment 3 bases; nucleotides outside the gene matches: 5. CDR3 DNA: TGTGCCACCCAGGGACAGGACAATCAGCCCCAGCATTTT. Its protein product is CATQGQDNQPQHF.

This chain connects TRBV29-1 to TRBJ2-1; the D is unclear. The CDR3 sequence is 12 residues long. Germline V lookup: CDR1 SQVTM, CDR2 ANQGSEA. Trimming cost V 1 base and J 11 bases, with 12 bases left between them. The CDR3 is CSVEGFTTKQFF. CDR3 nucleotide sequence: TGCAGCGTTGAAGGATTTACAACAAAGCAGTTCTTC.

The CDR3: CASSLIPSGQSVSGNTIYF. In nucleotides, the CDR3 is TGCGCCAGCAGCTTAATACCTTCGGGACAGAGTGTTTCTGGAAACACCATATATTTT. The chain couples TRBV5-1 to TRBJ1-3; 7 bases agree with TRBD1. V gave up 2 bases and J gave up 1 base; unmatched junction bases: 15. From germline, CDR1 is SGHRS and CDR2 YFSETQ. The CDR3 is 19 residues long.

In this sample, this clone turned up once. The rearrangement links TRBV27 to TRBJ1-4; possibly TRBD1 for D (6 bases). V was shortened by 5 bases and J by 8 bases, with 18 bases between the two germline ends. The length of the CDR3 is 15 residues. Germline V CDR1 and CDR2: MNHEY, SMNVEV (reference sequence). The CDR3, as DNA: TGTGCCAGCAGTCCCCGACAGGCGGTGGTGGAAAAACTGTTTTTT. It translates to CASSPRQAVVEKLFF.

This clone came up once. This rearrangement joins TRBV6-5 to TRBJ2-2; D perhaps matches TRBD1 (5 bases). The germline V gene has CDR1 MNHEY and CDR2 SVGAGI. Trimming pared 1 base from V and 5 bases from J, leaving 14 bases between. CDR3 length: 16 residues. For the CDR3, the DNA is TGTGCCAGCAGTTACTTCACTGACAGACGAACCGGGGAGCTGTTTTTT. This encodes CASSYFTDRRTGELFF.